The 20 T cell receptor beta chains presented below share a single source sample, sequenced in a study of T cell repertoires in cytomegalovirus infection. No cognate antigen is known for these TCRs. Each CDR3 protein gets one entry after TCRdb re-called the reads with MiXCR. The sample lists a few hundred thousand distinct CDR3 sequences, roughly 42% occurring once. Sequencing used cultured PBMCs, obtained from culture after CMV antigen stimulation. Receptors were obtained from a human donor in good health (CMV status not recorded). Some clones in this sample may be carry-over from other donors' samples.

This chain joins TRBV19 and TRBJ1-3, with 9 bases identical to TRBD1. V trimming: 5 bases; J trimming: 5 bases; junction bases outside the gene matches: 7. The CDR3 runs to 15 residues. Germline-derived CDR1 and CDR2 are LNHDA and SQIVND (reference sequence). CDR3 sequence reads: CASSPKTGGRNTIYF. CDR3 bases: TGTGCCAGTAGTCCCAAGACAGGGGGAAGAAACACCATATATTTT. The whole variable domain, remainder taken from reference TRBV19 and TRBJ1-3, is DGGITQSPKYLFRKEGQNVTLSCEQNLNHDAMYWYRQDPGQGLRLIYYSQIVNDFQKGDIAEGYSVSREKKESFPLTVTSAQKNPTAFYLCASSPKTGGRNTIYFGEGSWLTVV.

This chain links TRBV7-9 with TRBJ2-5; TRBD1 aligns across 10 bases. CDR3 length: 18 residues. With 1 base clipped from V and 1 base from J, the junction kept 9 bases outside the gene matches. Germline CDR1 and CDR2: SEHNR and FQNEAQ (reference sequence). The CDR3 is CASSLEFRTGGSQETQYF. Here the CDR3 DNA reads TGTGCCAGCAGCTTAGAGTTTCGGACAGGGGGATCCCAAGAGACCCAGTACTTC.

The chain has TRBV7-6 and TRBJ2-7, with 8 bases fitting TRBD2. CDR3 length: 15 residues. Germline assignment: CDR1 SGHVS and CDR2 FNYEAQ. J lost 3 bases, V lost 3 bases, and 7 bases had no gene match. The CDR3 loop is CASSFVASGFYEQYF. In DNA form, the CDR3 reads TGTGCCAGCAGCTTTGTGGCTAGCGGGTTCTACGAGCAGTACTTC.

The chain links TRBV6-1 to TRBJ1-2, with 7 bases fitting TRBD1. Germline CDR1 MNHNS, CDR2 SASEGT. The J segment lost 6 bases and the V segment lost 5 bases, leaving 6 bases of the junction unmatched. This CDR3 spans 13 amino acids. For the CDR3, the DNA is TGTGCCAGCAGTCCCAGGGGGGAAGATGGCTACACCTTC. It encodes CASSPRGEDGYTF.

The J gene is TRBJ1-6, the V gene TRBV5-4, with TRBD1 as a possible D gene (6 bases). V lost 9 bases and J lost 7, with 17 bases in between. Germline CDR1 and CDR2: SGHNT and YYREEE (reference sequence). The CDR3 contains 14 residues. Here the CDR3 reads CATNYGGQNSPLHF. CDR3 nucleotide sequence: TGTGCCACAAACTATGGGGGGCAGAATTCACCCCTCCACTTT.

This clonotype has only a few counts. The CDR3 DNA is TGCAGCGTTGAGCCTAGCGGGAGGGGATATGAGCAGTTCTTC. It specifies CSVEPSGRGYEQFF. This sequence joins TRBV29-1 and TRBJ2-1; 12 bases are a match to TRBD2. The CDR3 loop spans 14 amino acids. V shed 3 bases and J 8 bases; nucleotides not matched to a gene: 5. Germline lookup yields CDR1 SQVTM and CDR2 ANQGSEA.

This clonotype appeared a single time. V gene TRBV7-4 combines with J gene TRBJ1-2; the D is unclear. V was clipped by 1 base and J by 2 bases, with 8 bases between them. Per germline, CDR1 SGHVT and CDR2 SQSDAQ. The CDR3 consists of 14 residues. CDR3 sequence (DNA): TGTGCCAGCAGCTTAGACACTGTAAACTATGGCTACACCTTC. Its protein is CASSLDTVNYGYTF.

This clonotype was recorded only once. The chain couples TRBV6-1 to TRBJ2-7, with 8 bases identical to TRBD1. Trimming took 5 bases from V and 0 from J; bases not matched to a gene: 12. CDR1 and CDR2 from the germline V gene are MNHNS and SASEGT. There are 17 residues in the CDR3. The CDR3 loop is CASSYVPRDRPSYEQYF. The CDR3, as DNA: TGTGCCAGCAGTTACGTCCCCCGGGACAGGCCCTCCTACGAGCAGTACTTC.

J is TRBJ2-3 and V is TRBV7-2; D remains unclear. The CDR3 loop spans 13 amino acids. Looked up from germline, CDR1 is SGHTA and CDR2 is FQGNSA. V was shortened by 6 bases and J by 4 bases, with 11 bases between the two germline ends. CDR3 nucleotide sequence: TGTGCCAGCAGATTTACAACTTCAGATACGCAGTATTTT. Translated, it gives CASRFTTSDTQYF.

This chain connects TRBV7-2 to TRBJ2-1; 7 bases are shared with TRBD1. Looked up from germline, CDR1 is SGHTA and CDR2 is FQGNSA. J gave up 8 bases and V 6 bases, and 13 bases lay outside the gene matches. The CDR3 has 15 residues. The CDR3 DNA is TGTGCCAGCAGTCTAGACGGGACAGCCGGACATGAGCAGTTCTTC. Translation gives CASSLDGTAGHEQFF.

This rearrangement joins TRBV12-3 or TRBV12-4 to TRBJ1-1; perhaps TRBD1 as D (5 bases). The CDR3 is made up of 14 amino acids. Trimming left V 6 bases short and J 4 bases short, with 15 bases between. DNA for the CDR3: TGTGCCAGCAGCCTGACAGAGAGCGGCACTGAAGCTTTCTTT. Translated, it gives CASSLTESGTEAFF.

The J gene is TRBJ2-7, the V gene TRBV2; possible D gene TRBD2, 6 bases. Deletions cut 4 bases from V and 3 bases from J, with 19 bases between. The length of the CDR3 is 16 residues. Germline V gene sequence: CDR1 SNHLY, CDR2 FYNNEI. The CDR3 bases are TGTGCCAGCAGTGCCTTCGGGGACTGGGGCCTCTACGAGCAGTACTTC. Translation: CASSAFGDWGLYEQYF.

The chain uses TRBV7-2 and TRBJ2-7; 8 nucleotides align to TRBD2. CDR3 size: 17 residues. Germline CDR1 SGHTA, CDR2 FQGNSA. The J segment lost 1 base and the V segment lost 5 bases, leaving 13 bases of the junction unmatched. CDR3 in DNA: TGTGCCAGCAGCCTTCCCGGGGGGGGGGCCGGATCCTACGAGCAGTACTTC. It is translated as CASSLPGGGAGSYEQYF.

This clonotype was counted between two and nine times. The chain recombines TRBV7-9 with TRBJ2-2; 9 positions agree with TRBD1. This CDR3 is built from 15 residues. The germline V gene encodes CDR1 SEHNR and CDR2 FQNEAQ (reference sequence). V trimming: 5 bases; J trimming: 4 bases; junction bases outside the gene matches: 5. This CDR3 reads CASSATGGSTGELFF. DNA for the CDR3: TGTGCCAGCAGCGCGACAGGGGGAAGCACCGGGGAGCTGTTTTTT.

This chain links TRBV5-4 with TRBJ1-1, with D perhaps TRBD1 (6 bases). Looked up from germline, CDR1 is SGHNT and CDR2 is YYREEE (reference sequence). Trimming pared 6 bases from V and 4 bases from J, leaving 13 bases between. CDR3 size: 13 residues. CDR3 nucleotide sequence: TGTGCCAGCACCCCCGGGGGGCGCACTGAAGCTTTCTTT. Amino acid sequence: CASTPGGRTEAFF.

In its sample, this clonotype was seen a few times. The genes are TRBV7-9 and TRBJ2-1; TRBD2 matches at 10 bases. Trimming removed 4 bases from V and 8 bases from J; junction bases left unmatched: 2. The CDR3 consists of 13 residues. CDR1 and CDR2 (germline): SEHNR, FQNEAQ (reference sequence). The CDR3 reads CASSSLAGDEQFF. The DNA of the CDR3 is TGTGCCAGCAGCTCCCTAGCGGGGGATGAGCAGTTCTTC.

This chain joins TRBV5-1 and TRBJ2-3; a weak D match, TRBD1 (6 bases). This CDR3 spans 16 amino acids. Trimming left V 6 bases short and J 0 bases short, with 17 bases between. The V gene's germline CDR1 is SGHRS and CDR2 YFSETQ. DNA for the CDR3: TGCGCCAGCAAGGGGGTTGATGACAGGAGCACAGATACGCAGTATTTT. This translates into CASKGVDDRSTDTQYF.

This chain connects TRBV7-2 to TRBJ2-7; D uncertain. In germline, CDR1 is SGHTA, CDR2 FQGNSA. The length of the CDR3 is 13 residues. V was cut by 2 bases and J by 3 bases, with 8 bases left in between. The CDR3 sequence: CASSLRWGYEQYF. Written as DNA, the CDR3 is TGTGCCAGCAGCTTAAGGTGGGGCTACGAGCAGTACTTC. Based on the CDR3 plus reference TRBV7-2 and TRBJ2-7, the full variable domain is GAGVSQSPSNKVTEKGKDVELRCDPISGHTALYWYRQSLGQGLEFLIYFQGNSAPDKSGLPSDRFSAERTGGSVSTLTIQRTQQEDSAVYLCASSLRWGYEQYFGPGTRLTVT.

The chain has TRBV7-9 and TRBJ1-1; 8 nucleotides align to TRBD1. V lost 5 bases to trimming and J lost 10 bases; unmatched junction nucleotides: 9. There are 13 residues in the CDR3. The germline CDR1 and CDR2 sequences are SEHNR and FQNEAQ (reference sequence). The CDR3 loop reads CASSRGQAMRAFF. The CDR3 DNA sequence: TGTGCCAGCAGCAGGGGACAGGCCATGAGAGCTTTCTTT.

The chain has TRBV4-1 and TRBJ2-7, with D possibly being TRBD2 (7 bases). The V gene's germline CDR1 is MGHRA and CDR2 YSYEKL. The CDR3 length is 19 residues. V lost 0 bases, J lost 0 bases, and 21 bases lay in between. In DNA form, the CDR3 reads TGCGCCAGCAGCCAAGATTGGGGGGGCAGGTTCACTACCTCCTACGAGCAGTACTTC. This encodes CASSQDWGGRFTTSYEQYF.